This T cell receptor beta chain was profiled in a study of response to subunit inactivated influenza vaccine. This clonotype was found a few times. Via MiXCR, TCRdb re-called the RT-PCR reads, giving one row per CDR3 protein. The sample lists hundreds of thousands of distinct CDR3 sequences, about 11% occurring once. Germline assignment: CDR1 LGHDT and CDR2 YNNKEL (reference sequence). There are 15 residues in the CDR3. Deletions cut 1 base from V and 0 bases from J, with 10 bases between. The sample was also reused in another study, on T cells expressing NK-cell markers. As that report states: Libraries used 5'RACE template switching adding universal primer site and UMIs. One of eight sequenced donors was HCMV-seronegative; the other seven were seropositive.

The starting material was PBMCs from blood, obtained on the day of vaccination. The sequence derives from a man in his fifties or sixties who received an inactivated influenza vaccine. The rearrangement joins TRBV3-1 to TRBJ2-7, with D tentatively TRBD2 (5 bases). CDR3 in amino acids: CASSQGVGASYEQYF. The CDR3 DNA follows: TGTGCCAGCAGCCAAGGAGTGGGAGCCTCCTACGAGCAGTACTTC.